The 14 T cell receptor beta chains presented below share a single source sample, sequenced in a study of human CD8 memory T cell subsets. The TCR beta sequencing libraries came from UMI-labeled 5' RACE. TCRdb reprocessed the 5' RACE reads and reports one entry per CDR3 protein, with no DNA. The sample shows under 6,000 distinct CDR3 sequences, and about 40% sits with its ten largest clones. The sample comprised CD8+ T cells from PBMCs. These receptors were obtained from a human donor in good health.

According to its frequency, this clonotype is medium-sized. This chain's CDR3 is CASSLTGFTDTQYF. The chain uses TRBV28 and TRBJ2-3; TCRdb returns TRBD1, unconfirmable since there is no DNA. This CDR3 is 14 amino acids long. Germline V gene sequence: CDR1 MDHEN, CDR2 SYDVKM. Combining the CDR3 with reference TRBV28 and TRBJ2-3 gives the whole variable domain DVKVTQSSRYLVKRTGEKVFLECVQDMDHENMFWYRQDPGLGLRLIYFSYDVKMKEKGDIPEGYSVSREKKERFSLILESASTNQTSMYLCASSLTGFTDTQYFGPGTRLTVL.

V is TRBV6-2 or TRBV6-3 and J is TRBJ1-6. Germline V gene lookup returns CDR1 MNHEY and CDR2 SVGEGT. The CDR3 runs to 17 residues. CDR3 region: CASSYAEPQDYGSPLHF.

The V and J genes are TRBV27 and TRBJ2-7; there is no DNA to check the TCRdb D call of TRBD2. The germline CDR1 and CDR2 sequences are MNHEY and SMNVEV (reference sequence). The CDR3 is made up of 15 amino acids. The CDR3 reads CASSIRTSGTSEQYF.

This rearrangement joins TRBV19 to TRBJ1-2; the D call of TRBD1 rests on TCRdb alone, since no DNA is present to check it. Germline values: CDR1 LNHDA, CDR2 SQIVND (reference sequence). The CDR3 length is 15 residues. Here the CDR3 reads CASSILDRVSSGYTF.

The chain combines TRBV9 with TRBJ2-7; TCRdb picks TRBD1, but there is no DNA to check that call. The CDR3 has 13 residues. Germline lookup yields CDR1 SGDLS and CDR2 YYNGEE. CDR3: CASSAPPGNEQYF. Supplemented by reference TRBV9 and TRBJ2-7, the full variable domain reads DSGVTQTPKHLITATGQRVTLRCSPRSGDLSVYWYQQSLDQGLQFLIQYYNGEERAKGNILERFSAQQFPDLHSELNLSSLELGDSALYFCASSAPPGNEQYFGPGTRLTVT.

The chain carries TRBV7-9 and TRBJ2-1; the D gene TCRdb calls, TRBD1, cannot be checked with no DNA. Germline lookup yields CDR1 SEHNR and CDR2 FQNEAQ (reference sequence). The CDR3 runs to 12 residues. CDR3 loop: CATLDGYNEQFF.

V is TRBV6-1 and J is TRBJ2-7. This CDR3 has 13 residues. Germline V gene data show CDR1 as MNHNS and CDR2 as SASEGT. The CDR3: CASSETETYEQYF.

V usage is TRBV27 and J usage is TRBJ2-1; without DNA, the TCRdb call of TRBD1 cannot be checked. Germline V CDR1 and CDR2: MNHEY, SMNVEV (reference sequence). The CDR3 runs 13 residues. This CDR3 is CASKTGNYNEQFF.

This rearrangement joins TRBV27 to TRBJ2-2; TCRdb indicates TRBD1, and absent DNA this call remains unverified. Germline-derived CDR1 and CDR2 are MNHEY and SMNVEV (reference sequence). This CDR3 contains 16 residues. Here the CDR3 reads CASTRGTGAVTGELFF.

The chain couples TRBV27 to TRBJ1-1. Germline CDR1 MNHEY, CDR2 SMNVEV (reference sequence). The CDR3 consists of 13 residues. This CDR3 reads CASSLSEYTEAFF.

The V call is TRBV20-1, the J call TRBJ2-7; as DNA is missing, the TRBD2 call by TCRdb cannot be tested. CDR1 is DFQATT and CDR2 is SNEGSKA in the germline V gene (reference sequence). There are 14 residues in the CDR3. The CDR3 reads CSARGLALTYEQYF.

This rearrangement joins TRBV5-6 to TRBJ2-7; no DNA is available, so the TRBD1 call from TCRdb remains unchecked. CDR1 is SGHDT and CDR2 is YYEEEE in the germline V gene. This CDR3 comprises 16 residues. The chain's CDR3 is CASSLITGTGGDEQYF.

The rearrangement uses TRBV2 and TRBJ1-2. This CDR3 has 14 amino acids. Germline V gene data show CDR1 as SNHLY and CDR2 as FYNNEI. CDR3 sequence: CATHTTGTRYGYTF.

The genes are TRBV7-3 and TRBJ2-2; TCRdb's D gene call, TRBD2, goes unchecked for lack of DNA. CDR1 SGHTA and CDR2 FQGTGA come from the germline V gene. The CDR3 covers 18 residues. Here the CDR3 reads CASSQTSNGLAVAGELFF.